This entry lists 27 T cell receptor beta chains sequenced from one sample in a study of blood T cell repertoires in COVID-19. Profiled with immunoSEQ multiplex PCR; TCRdb holds only in-frame clones, not every one. The sample contains 95,000 to 150,000 clones, more than 75% of which appear only once. The sequenced sample consisted of peripheral blood. All receptors derive from a woman in her sixties or seventies with acute or convalescent COVID-19.

V is TRBV5-4 and J is TRBJ2-7, with 11 bases matching TRBD1. The CDR3 extends over 15 amino acids. V lost 3 bases and J lost 5; bases outside the gene matches: 7. Germline V gene sequence: CDR1 SGHNT, CDR2 YYREEE (reference sequence). CDR3 in DNA: TGTGCCAGCAGCTACGGGACAGGGGGAAGTAACGAGCAGTACTTC. Translation: CASSYGTGGSNEQYF.

This chain uses TRBV30 with TRBJ1-4, with TRBD1 matching over 8 bases. The trim removed 3 bases at V and 8 bases at J, leaving 8 bases unmatched. The CDR3 is 14 amino acids. Germline V gene lookup returns CDR1 GTSNPN and CDR2 SVGIG (reference sequence). The CDR3 DNA follows: TGTGCCTGGAGGTCAGGACAGGGAGGGGAAAAACTGTTTTTT. Protein product: CAWRSGQGGEKLFF.

The rearrangement uses TRBV11-2 and TRBJ2-5, with 7 bases matching TRBD2. V lost 7 bases to trimming and J lost 5 bases; unmatched junction nucleotides: 19. Germline loops: CDR1 SGHAT, CDR2 FQNNGV. The CDR3 has 17 residues. The CDR3 DNA follows: TGTGCCAGCACCTCAAGGGGCGGGGGTCTTTTGGGGGAGACCCAGTACTTC. Protein sequence: CASTSRGGGLLGETQYF.

V is TRBV28 and J is TRBJ2-7; TRBD2 matches at 13 bases. Germline values: CDR1 MDHEN, CDR2 SYDVKM. The CDR3 is made up of 16 amino acids. Trimming at V came to 6 bases and at J to 0 bases, leaving 5 bases not matched to a gene. In DNA, the CDR3 is TGTGCCAGCAGGACTAGCGGGGGGCACCTCTCCTACGAGCAGTACTTC. It encodes CASRTSGGHLSYEQYF.

The CDR3 is CASGNTNQPQHF. The CDR3 bases are TGTGCTAGTGGTAATACAAATCAGCCCCAGCATTTT. This sequence joins TRBV12-5 and TRBJ1-5; D is unclear. Germline values: CDR1 LGHNT, CDR2 FRNRAP. The CDR3 has 12 residues. Trimming cost V 5 bases and J 4 bases, with 6 bases left between them.

The table lists this clone with a count of one. The CDR3 loop reads CASSLQQISGNTIYF. CDR3 bases: TGCGCCAGCAGTTTACAGCAGATCTCTGGAAACACCATATATTTT. V and J are TRBV4-1 and TRBJ1-3; D is unresolved. CDR1 MGHRA and CDR2 YSYEKL come from the germline V gene. CDR3 length: 15 residues. Trimming pared 6 bases from V and 0 bases from J, leaving 12 bases between.

The chain has TRBV19 and TRBJ1-6; 12 nucleotides align to TRBD1. The CDR3 is 16 amino acids. The J segment lost 9 bases and the V segment lost 5 bases, leaving 8 bases of the junction unmatched. CDR1 is LNHDA, CDR2 SQIVND, per germline (reference sequence). The CDR3 DNA is TGTGCCAGTAGTTTGGGGACAGGGGGCTTCGGTTCACCCCTCCACTTT. It encodes CASSLGTGGFGSPLHF.

This chain joins TRBV6-5 and TRBJ1-4; perhaps TRBD1 as D (5 bases). The CDR3 length is 15 residues. Germline lookup yields CDR1 MNHEY and CDR2 SVGAGI. The V end was cut by 2 bases, the J end by 8 bases, with 15 bases between. The CDR3 DNA reads as TGTGCCAGCAGTTACCCCGCGGGGGGTGGAGAAAAACTGTTTTTT. Amino acid sequence: CASSYPAGGGEKLFF.

This clone was detected once. In DNA, the CDR3 is TGTGCCAGCAGTGACTCTCAAAGGGAGGTGCAGAGATTATCTTCGCCCCAGCATTTT. Protein product: CASSDSQREVQRLSSPQHF. The rearrangement uses TRBV6-4 and TRBJ1-5; D gene unclear. V was cut by 0 bases and J by 9 bases, with 27 bases left in between. CDR1 MRHNA and CDR2 SNTAGT come from the germline V gene. CDR3 size: 19 residues.

This sequence joins TRBV10-3 and TRBJ2-2; D is unresolved. The CDR3 spans 14 residues. Germline V lookup: CDR1 ENHRY, CDR2 SYGVKD. Trimming stripped 0 bases from V and 4 bases from J, with 6 bases between. DNA of the CDR3: TGTGCCATCAGTGAGTCCTCCTTCACCGGGGAGCTGTTTTTT. Its translation: CAISESSFTGELFF.

In nucleotides, the CDR3 is TGTGCCAGTAGGGACAGGGGCAATCAGCCCCAGCATTTT. It translates to CASRDRGNQPQHF. This sequence joins TRBV19 and TRBJ1-5, with 8 bases fitting TRBD1. Germline V CDR1 and CDR2: LNHDA, SQIVND (reference sequence). V lost 6 bases to trimming and J lost 2 bases; unmatched junction nucleotides: 0. The CDR3 covers 13 residues.

The DNA for the CDR3 is TGTGCCAGCAGCATTTCTGGGGCGGAACGCACAGATACGCAGTATTTT. Translation gives CASSISGAERTDTQYF. The chain has TRBV9 and TRBJ2-3, with D tentatively TRBD1 (5 bases). V was cut by 4 bases and J by 1 base, with 16 bases left in between. The CDR3 has 16 residues. From germline, CDR1 is SGDLS and CDR2 YYNGEE.

In DNA form, the CDR3 reads TGCGCCAGCAGCCAAGATATTCCGGGTCCGGAGACCCAGTACTTC. Translation: CASSQDIPGPETQYF. This chain links TRBV4-1 with TRBJ2-5, with D hard to call. The CDR3 runs to 15 residues. The germline V gene encodes CDR1 MGHRA and CDR2 YSYEKL. With 0 bases removed from V and 5 bases from J, the gap between germline ends came to 13 bases.

The chain joins TRBV27 to TRBJ1-6; unclear D gene. Trimming removed 2 bases at V and 9 bases at J, with 8 bases between. Germline CDR1 MNHEY, CDR2 SMNVEV (reference sequence). This CDR3 spans 13 amino acids. This CDR3 reads CASSLGRISPLHF. The CDR3 DNA reads TGTGCCAGCAGTTTAGGCAGGATTTCACCCCTCCACTTT.

A remark on this clone: The junction and the germline gene differ at one end; a read error may be behind it. The chain uses TRBV27 and TRBJ1-5; D not certain. The CDR3 covers 14 residues. CDR1 and CDR2 (germline): MNHEY, SMNVEV (reference sequence). DNA for the CDR3: TGTGCCAGCGCCCCCTCGAATAGCTATCAGCCCCAGCATTTT. The encoded protein is CASAPSNSYQPQHF.

The rearrangement links TRBV7-6 to TRBJ1-1; 8 bases agree with TRBD1. The CDR3 has 15 residues. The germline V gene encodes CDR1 SGHVS and CDR2 FNYEAQ. V was clipped by 5 bases and J by 4 bases; unmatched bases: 9. The CDR3 spells CASSAGQGGGTEAFF. CDR3 DNA sequence: TGTGCCAGCAGCGCCGGACAGGGAGGAGGCACTGAAGCTTTCTTT. The whole variable domain, filled in from reference TRBV7-6 and TRBJ1-1, reads GAGVSQSPRYKVTKRGQDVALRCDPISGHVSLYWYRQALGQGPEFLTYFNYEAQQDKSGLPNDRFSAERPEGSISTLTIQRTEQRDSAMYRCASSAGQGGGTEAFFGQGTRLTVV.

In nucleotides, the CDR3 is TGTGCCAGCAGTTCCGGACAGGCGAAGGCTTTCTTT. As protein: CASSSGQAKAFF. The chain uses TRBV12-3 or TRBV12-4 and TRBJ1-1; 7 nucleotides agree with TRBD1. Trimming removed 4 bases from V and 11 bases from J; junction bases left unmatched: 7. The CDR3 contains 12 residues.

This chain uses TRBV28 with TRBJ2-2; 7 nucleotides line up with TRBD1. The CDR3 spans 15 residues. V lost 6 bases and J lost 4; bases outside the gene matches: 8. Germline V gene sequence: CDR1 MDHEN, CDR2 SYDVKM. The CDR3 DNA reads as TGTGCCAGCAGACCCCTTGGGACAGTCACCGGGGAGCTGTTTTTT. Translation gives CASRPLGTVTGELFF. The full variable domain, completed using reference TRBV28 and TRBJ2-2, is DVKVTQSSRYLVKRTGEKVFLECVQDMDHENMFWYRQDPGLGLRLIYFSYDVKMKEKGDIPEGYSVSREKKERFSLILESASTNQTSMYLCASRPLGTVTGELFFGEGSRLTVL.

The chain has TRBV30 and TRBJ2-1; possible D gene TRBD2, 6 bases. The V gene lost 0 bases and the J gene lost 8 bases, with 11 bases spanning the gap. The germline V gene has CDR1 GTSNPN and CDR2 SVGIG (reference sequence). This CDR3 has 13 amino acids. CDR3 sequence reads: CAWSVNRRDEQFF. In DNA form, the CDR3 reads TGTGCCTGGAGTGTCAACAGGAGGGATGAGCAGTTCTTC.

The chain combines TRBV19 with TRBJ2-4; 10 bases align to TRBD1. Germline CDR1 and CDR2: LNHDA and SQIVND (reference sequence). The V and J ends lost 6 bases and 8 bases, in that order; junction bases with no gene match: 7. The CDR3 contains 14 residues. CDR3 nucleotides: TGTGCCAGTAGAAAACGACAGGGGGCGGACATTCAGTACTTC. It specifies CASRKRQGADIQYF.

V is TRBV28 and J is TRBJ1-3; D not certain. CDR1 MDHEN and CDR2 SYDVKM come from the germline V gene. The CDR3 is 11 amino acids. Trimming removed 10 bases from V and 8 bases from J, with 12 bases in between. The CDR3 loop is CAKSRRDTIYF. CDR3 DNA sequence: TGTGCCAAGTCGCGACGGGACACCATATATTTT. The full variable domain, its missing parts supplied by reference TRBV28 and TRBJ1-3, is DVKVTQSSRYLVKRTGEKVFLECVQDMDHENMFWYRQDPGLGLRLIYFSYDVKMKEKGDIPEGYSVSREKKERFSLILESASTNQTSMYLCAKSRRDTIYFGEGSWLTVV.

The rearrangement links TRBV28 to TRBJ2-7, with 10 bases matching TRBD2. Per germline, CDR1 MDHEN and CDR2 SYDVKM. This CDR3 has 16 residues. The junction had 6 bases not matched to a gene; V was cut back by 4 bases and J by 0 bases. In DNA form, the CDR3 reads TGTGCCAGCAGTTCCTATAGCGGGGGGATCTCCTACGAGCAGTACTTC. Its translation: CASSSYSGGISYEQYF.

The rearrangement joins TRBV4-1 to TRBJ1-6; no firm D call. V lost 1 base and J 7 bases, leaving 14 bases between the germline ends. The CDR3 is made up of 16 amino acids. Germline V gene data show CDR1 as MGHRA and CDR2 as YSYEKL. In nucleotides, the CDR3 is TGCGCCAGCAGCCAAGTGCCGGGGTCCCGCAATTCACCCCTCCACTTT. Translated, it gives CASSQVPGSRNSPLHF.

The chain carries TRBV4-1 and TRBJ1-6; the match to TRBD1 covers 8 bases. The ends lost 1 base at V and 9 bases at J; junction bases unmatched: 11. Germline CDR1 is MGHRA and CDR2 is YSYEKL. The CDR3 extends over 17 amino acids. CDR3 protein: CASSQGRRTGLGSPLHF. In DNA, the CDR3 is TGCGCCAGCAGCCAAGGTCGGAGGACAGGGCTGGGTTCACCCCTCCACTTT.

V and J are TRBV9 and TRBJ1-3; D remains unclear. Trimming removed 0 bases at V and 0 bases at J, with 16 bases between. The CDR3 has 18 residues. Germline V gene lookup returns CDR1 SGDLS and CDR2 YYNGEE. DNA for the CDR3: TGTGCCAGCAGCGTAGAAGCGGCGGATGCCATCTCTGGAAACACCATATATTTT. It is translated as CASSVEAADAISGNTIYF.

J is TRBJ2-5 and V is TRBV5-5; D may be TRBD1 (5 bases). CDR1 is SGHKS and CDR2 is YYEKEE in the germline V gene (reference sequence). CDR3 length: 13 amino acids. With 2 bases removed from V and 7 bases from J, the gap between germline ends came to 12 bases. CDR3 amino acids: CASSFGATGTQYF. CDR3 coding DNA: TGTGCCAGCAGCTTTGGGGCGACTGGGACCCAGTACTTC.

This sequence joins TRBV25-1 and TRBJ1-2; D is unresolved. CDR1 is MGHDK, CDR2 SYGVNS, per germline. This CDR3 region has 13 residues. V was trimmed by 1 base and J by 3 bases, leaving 6 bases between them. The DNA of the CDR3 is TGTGCCAGCAGTGAATTACAATACTATGGCTACACCTTC. This gives the protein CASSELQYYGYTF.